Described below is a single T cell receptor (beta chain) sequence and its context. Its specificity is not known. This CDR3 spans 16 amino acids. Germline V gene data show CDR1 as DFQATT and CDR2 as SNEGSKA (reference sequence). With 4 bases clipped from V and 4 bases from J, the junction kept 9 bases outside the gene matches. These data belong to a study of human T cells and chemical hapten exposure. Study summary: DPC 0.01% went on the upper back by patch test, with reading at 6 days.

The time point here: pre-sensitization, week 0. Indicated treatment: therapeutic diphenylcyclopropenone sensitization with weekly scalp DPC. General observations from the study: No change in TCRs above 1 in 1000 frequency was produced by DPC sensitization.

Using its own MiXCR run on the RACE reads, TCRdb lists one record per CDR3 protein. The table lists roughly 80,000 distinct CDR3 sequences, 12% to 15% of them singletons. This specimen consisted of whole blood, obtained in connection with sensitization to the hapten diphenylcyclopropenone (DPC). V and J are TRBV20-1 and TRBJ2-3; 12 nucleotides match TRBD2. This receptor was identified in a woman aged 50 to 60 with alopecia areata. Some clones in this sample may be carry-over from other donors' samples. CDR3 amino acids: CSAITSGRMSADTQYF. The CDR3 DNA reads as TGCAGTGCTATAACTAGCGGGAGGATGAGCGCAGATACGCAGTATTTT.